A single sample gave rise to the 25 T cell receptor beta chains below, sequenced in a study of cytomegalovirus exposure and HLA in healthy donors. Primers included in the PCR were 60 Vbeta and 13 Jbeta primers. The protocol was immunoSEQ multiplex PCR, while the TCRdb copy is restricted to in-frame clones and leaves out a portion. Here the sample spans roughly 250,000 clones, 80% being singletons. Sequences were obtained from PBMCs. The origin of the receptors is a girl aged 2-10 years in good health and CMV-seronegative.

The chain uses TRBV2 and TRBJ2-2; 7 bases align to TRBD2. Germline loops: CDR1 SNHLY, CDR2 FYNNEI. Trimming at V came to 7 bases and at J to 0 bases, leaving 2 bases not matched to a gene. CDR3 size: 14 residues. CDR3 coding DNA: TGTGCCAGCACTAGCGGAACGAACACCGGGGAGCTGTTTTTT. Translated: CASTSGTNTGELFF.

The chain links TRBV4-1 to TRBJ1-2; D remains unclear. Trimming cost V 1 base and J 4 bases, with 10 bases left between them. The CDR3 sequence is 14 residues long. CDR1 and CDR2 from the germline V gene are MGHRA and YSYEKL. The CDR3 sequence: CASSQATKFYGYTF. CDR3 DNA sequence: TGCGCCAGCAGCCAAGCTACGAAGTTCTATGGCTACACCTTC.

The genes are TRBV19 and TRBJ1-5; 8 bases align to TRBD1. The CDR3 contains 16 residues. CDR1 is LNHDA and CDR2 is SQIVND in the germline V gene (reference sequence). V lost 5 bases to trimming and J lost 0 bases; unmatched junction nucleotides: 6. CDR3: CASSPGTGYSNQPQHF. The CDR3, as DNA: TGTGCCAGTAGTCCAGGGACAGGTTATAGCAATCAGCCCCAGCATTTT.

The genes are TRBV29-1 and TRBJ2-1, with 13 bases lining up with TRBD2. The V gene's germline CDR1 is SQVTM and CDR2 ANQGSEA. The CDR3 sequence is 14 residues long. The V segment lost 3 bases and the J segment 4 bases; nucleotides outside the gene matches: 0. CDR3 nucleotides: TGCAGCGTTGAGGGACTAGCGGGATACAATGAGCAGTTCTTC. The encoded protein is CSVEGLAGYNEQFF.

The chain uses TRBV7-8 and TRBJ2-2; D is unclear. The germline CDR1 and CDR2 sequences are SGHVS and FQNEAQ. Trimming took 1 base from V and 7 from J, leaving 7 bases between them. This CDR3 is 13 amino acids long. The chain's CDR3 is CASSLVYGGELFF. The CDR3 DNA follows: TGTGCCAGCAGCTTAGTTTACGGCGGGGAGCTGTTTTTT.

J is TRBJ1-5 and V is TRBV6-1, with TRBD1 matching 7 bases. The V and J ends lost 6 bases and 7 bases, in that order; junction bases with no gene match: 6. This CDR3 region has 13 residues. Germline loops: CDR1 MNHNS, CDR2 SASEGT. As DNA, the CDR3 is TGTGCCAGCAGCACAGGGGAGCGGCAGCCCCAGCATTTT. It specifies CASSTGERQPQHF.

The chain combines TRBV5-1 with TRBJ2-5, with D tentatively TRBD1 (5 bases). The CDR3 is made up of 15 amino acids. CDR1 and CDR2 (germline): SGHRS, YFSETQ. The V gene lost 2 bases and the J gene lost 5 bases, with 16 bases spanning the gap. CDR3 sequence: CASSLGIGDVETQYF. The CDR3 DNA sequence: TGCGCCAGCAGCTTAGGAATAGGGGATGTGGAGACCCAGTACTTC.

This sequence joins TRBV5-6 and TRBJ2-7, with 9 positions matching TRBD1. The germline V gene encodes CDR1 SGHDT and CDR2 YYEEEE. The CDR3 is made up of 15 amino acids. V gave up 4 bases and J gave up 2 bases; unmatched junction bases: 7. The DNA for the CDR3 is TGTGCCAGCAGCGAGGGACAGGGTCTACCCTACGAGCAGTACTTC. Translated, it gives CASSEGQGLPYEQYF. Full variable domain (missing parts from reference TRBV5-6 and TRBJ2-7): DAGVTQSPTHLIKTRGQQVTLRCSPKSGHDTVSWYQQALGQGPQFIFQYYEEEERQRGNFPDRFSGHQFPNYSSELNVNALLLGDSALYLCASSEGQGLPYEQYFGPGTRLTVT.

V usage is TRBV7-6 and J usage is TRBJ2-7; TRBD1 aligns across 7 bases. CDR1 and CDR2 (germline): SGHVS, FNYEAQ. The CDR3 covers 15 residues. J lost 0 bases, V lost 1 base, and 3 bases had no gene match. The CDR3 loop is CASSLEQGSSYEQYF. The CDR3 DNA sequence: TGTGCCAGCAGCTTAGAACAGGGGTCCTCCTACGAGCAGTACTTC. The entire variable domain, with the rest obtained from reference TRBV7-6 and TRBJ2-7, is as follows: GAGVSQSPRYKVTKRGQDVALRCDPISGHVSLYWYRQALGQGPEFLTYFNYEAQQDKSGLPNDRFSAERPEGSISTLTIQRTEQRDSAMYRCASSLEQGSSYEQYFGPGTRLTVT.

This sequence joins TRBV4-1 and TRBJ2-7; weak D call: TRBD2 (6 bases). The CDR3 contains 15 residues. Germline V gene sequence: CDR1 MGHRA, CDR2 YSYEKL. The germline V and J ends were trimmed by 5 bases and 1 base, with 15 bases remaining between them. The CDR3 spells CASSKRDSNSYEQYF. The CDR3 coding sequence is TGCGCCAGCAGCAAACGGGACTCAAATTCCTACGAGCAGTACTTC.

The chain is built from TRBV6-1 and TRBJ1-2; perhaps TRBD1 as D (6 bases). In germline, CDR1 is MNHNS, CDR2 SASEGT. The CDR3 runs 15 residues. Deletions cut 4 bases from V and 6 bases from J, with 18 bases between. This CDR3 reads CASSARGGGANGYTF. As DNA, the CDR3 is TGTGCCAGCAGTGCCCGGGGAGGGGGGGCGAATGGCTACACCTTC.

This clone occurred once. The chain employs TRBV7-9 and TRBJ1-5; TRBD1 might be the D (5 bases). The V gene's germline CDR1 is SEHNR and CDR2 FQNEAQ (reference sequence). Trimming shortened V by 5 bases and J by 3 bases, and 17 bases separated the two germline ends. The CDR3 covers 16 residues. Here the CDR3 reads CASSHEGAPVNQPQHF. The CDR3 bases are TGTGCCAGCAGCCACGAAGGGGCTCCGGTCAATCAGCCCCAGCATTTT.

The genes are TRBV5-1 and TRBJ2-5, with D maybe TRBD1 (6 bases). The closer fit of TRBJ2-7 to the DNA end suggests the J call may be wrong. There are 13 residues in the CDR3. Germline values: CDR1 SGHRS, CDR2 YFSETQ. The CDR3 nucleotides read TGCGCCAGCAAGGGGGACGGGGTCTACGAGCAGTACTTC. Amino acid sequence: CASKGDGVYEQYF.

This clone came up a few times. V and J are TRBV28 and TRBJ2-5, with TRBD1 matching over 12 bases. The germline gives CDR1 MDHEN, CDR2 SYDVKM. This CDR3 spans 16 amino acids. V lost 5 bases, J lost 5 bases, and 9 bases stayed unmatched. The DNA of the CDR3 is TGTGCCAGCAGTCAAACCGGGACAGGGGGCCAGGAGACCCAGTACTTC. Amino acid sequence: CASSQTGTGGQETQYF.

The rearrangement joins TRBV5-5 to TRBJ1-5; D ambiguous. The CDR3 sequence is 16 residues long. V shed 2 bases and J shed 5 bases, with 17 bases lying between them. Germline V gives CDR1 SGHKS, CDR2 YYEKEE (reference sequence). CDR3 nucleotide sequence: TGTGCCAGCAGCTTTCGTCCCCGGGATCCAGATCAGCCCCAGCATTTT. Translated: CASSFRPRDPDQPQHF.

The chain employs TRBV30 and TRBJ2-1; possibly TRBD2 for D (7 bases). The germline V and J ends were trimmed by 0 bases and 6 bases, with 12 bases remaining between them. The length of the CDR3 is 14 residues. Germline lookup yields CDR1 GTSNPN and CDR2 SVGIG (reference sequence). CDR3 sequence: CAWSVWRGLNEQFF. CDR3 in DNA: TGTGCCTGGAGTGTTTGGCGGGGGCTCAATGAGCAGTTCTTC.

In its sample, this clone was seen a few times. The J gene is TRBJ1-5, the V gene TRBV6-6; 9 bases are a match to TRBD1. Germline V gene lookup returns CDR1 MNHNY and CDR2 SVGAGI (reference sequence). The J segment lost 6 bases and the V segment lost 7 bases, leaving 7 bases of the junction unmatched. CDR3 length: 14 amino acids. CDR3 amino acids: CASTVGQGVQPQHF. The CDR3 DNA reads TGTGCCAGCACCGTGGGACAGGGTGTTCAGCCCCAGCATTTT.

The genes are TRBV4-1 and TRBJ2-7; 11 positions agree with TRBD1. In germline, CDR1 is MGHRA, CDR2 YSYEKL. This CDR3 comprises 18 residues. V dropped 4 bases and J dropped 3; count of bases not matched to a gene: 14. The CDR3 sequence is CASSPRPRPGQGVYEQYF. CDR3 coding DNA: TGCGCCAGCAGCCCTAGACCCCGGCCGGGACAGGGGGTCTACGAGCAGTACTTC.

This clone was seen only a few times. The rearrangement links TRBV28 to TRBJ1-4; maybe TRBD1 (5 bases). CDR3 length: 15 residues. V was trimmed by 6 bases and J by 0 bases, leaving 11 bases between them. The germline gives CDR1 MDHEN, CDR2 SYDVKM. CDR3 protein: CASSPGGATNEKLFF. DNA for the CDR3: TGTGCCAGCAGCCCCGGGGGGGCAACTAATGAAAAACTGTTTTTT.

The chain employs TRBV7-6 and TRBJ2-7; D may be TRBD1 (5 bases). Trimming left V 5 bases short and J 2 bases short, with 19 bases between. Germline-derived CDR1 and CDR2 are SGHVS and FNYEAQ. The CDR3 length is 16 residues. CDR3 bases: TGTGCCAGCAGCGCCAAGGGGTTGGTAAGCCCCTACGAGCAGTACTTC. Translated, it gives CASSAKGLVSPYEQYF. The whole variable domain, filled in from reference TRBV7-6 and TRBJ2-7, reads GAGVSQSPRYKVTKRGQDVALRCDPISGHVSLYWYRQALGQGPEFLTYFNYEAQQDKSGLPNDRFSAERPEGSISTLTIQRTEQRDSAMYRCASSAKGLVSPYEQYFGPGTRLTVT.

The table lists this clone with a count of one. The chain joins TRBV6-6 to TRBJ2-7; 7 positions agree with TRBD1. The length of the CDR3 is 13 residues. Trimming removed 4 bases from V and 5 bases from J; junction bases left unmatched: 5. CDR1 and CDR2 from the germline V gene are MNHNY and SVGAGI (reference sequence). This CDR3 reads CASSLGTVDEQYF. In DNA, the CDR3 is TGTGCCAGCAGTTTGGGGACAGTCGACGAGCAGTACTTC.

The chain links TRBV4-2 to TRBJ1-1; D remains ambiguous. Germline CDR1 LGHNA, CDR2 YNFKEQ. The V and J ends lost 1 base and 3 bases respectively, with 9 bases between them. The CDR3 extends over 14 amino acids. CDR3 loop: CASSQVRRHTEAFF. The CDR3 DNA sequence: TGTGCCAGCAGCCAAGTACGGAGGCACACTGAAGCTTTCTTT.

The gene calls are TRBV27 and TRBJ1-6; D not resolved. With 5 bases removed from V and 9 bases from J, the gap between germline ends came to 11 bases. The CDR3 runs to 13 residues. Germline V gene sequence: CDR1 MNHEY, CDR2 SMNVEV (reference sequence). The CDR3 loop reads CASSPSGVSPLHF. CDR3 DNA sequence: TGTGCCAGCAGTCCGTCCGGGGTTTCACCCCTCCACTTT.

This clone was recorded once. The chain combines TRBV28 with TRBJ2-7; 9 nucleotides line up with TRBD2. Unmatched junction bases numbered 3, after V lost 7 bases and J lost 5 bases. Germline V CDR1 and CDR2: MDHEN, SYDVKM. The CDR3 contains 12 residues. The CDR3 DNA is TGTGCCAGCACGACTAGCGGCAACGAGCAGTACTTC. Residues: CASTTSGNEQYF.

CDR3 bases: TGTGCCAGCATAGCCGGAAACACCATATATTTT. It yields the protein CASIAGNTIYF. V is TRBV2 and J is TRBJ1-3; no definite D call. The CDR3 spans 11 residues. Between the trimmed V and J ends, which lost 7 bases and 4 bases, there was a span of 5 bases. Germline lookup yields CDR1 SNHLY and CDR2 FYNNEI.